Below, 27 T cell receptor beta chains from the same sample are listed, as sequenced in a study of T-cell memory formation after mild COVID-19. TCRdb re-called the 5' RACE reads with MiXCR, one entry per CDR3 protein. Seen here are some 290,000 distinct CDR3 sequences, under 20% observed once, and the top ten hold around a fifth. Sequencing used PBMCs or a T cell subset sorted from them (not recorded which). All receptors come from a man between 18 and 35 years old who had mild COVID-19 (a few samples of this study predate the infection). Cell type and time point are not known.

This clonotype showed up just a few times. The rearrangement uses TRBV20-1 and TRBJ2-1, with a tentative D call TRBD2 (5 bases). This CDR3 has 18 amino acids. Germline CDR1 is DFQATT and CDR2 is SNEGSKA (reference sequence). Trimming removed 1 base at V and 1 base at J, with 20 bases between. The CDR3: CSARGGNEILASYNEQFF. As DNA, the CDR3 is TGCAGTGCTAGAGGTGGGAACGAAATCCTAGCTTCCTACAATGAGCAGTTCTTC.

The rearrangement uses TRBV5-1 and TRBJ2-5; D possibly corresponds to TRBD1 (5 bases). The CDR3 loop spans 15 amino acids. Germline lookup yields CDR1 SGHRS and CDR2 YFSETQ. V lost 0 bases to trimming and J lost 2 bases, with 11 bases between them. This CDR3 reads CASSLASKGQETQYF. DNA for the CDR3: TGCGCCAGCAGCTTGGCTTCTAAGGGGCAAGAGACCCAGTACTTC.

This clonotype was seen only a few times. The rearrangement joins TRBV20-1 to TRBJ2-1; 10 bases agree with TRBD2. Germline trimming cut 3 bases from V and 6 bases from J; bases unmatched to any gene: 2. The length of the CDR3 is 13 residues. Looked up from germline, CDR1 is DFQATT and CDR2 is SNEGSKA (reference sequence). CDR3: CSASPSGGNEQFF. In nucleotides, the CDR3 is TGCAGTGCTAGCCCTAGCGGGGGCAATGAGCAGTTCTTC.

The chain recombines TRBV7-9 with TRBJ1-5; 8 bases fit TRBD1. V dropped 0 bases and J dropped 7; count of bases not matched to a gene: 8. The CDR3 contains 16 residues. Germline CDR1 reads SEHNR; CDR2 reads FQNEAQ (reference sequence). DNA of the CDR3: TGTGCCAGCAGCTTAGCGGGGACAGGATTGGGGCAGCCCCAGCATTTT. This translates into CASSLAGTGLGQPQHF.

The CDR3 loop reads CASSQDTDRDQHF. DNA for the CDR3: TGTGCCAGCAGCCAAGATACGGACAGGGATCAGCATTTT. The rearrangement joins TRBV4-2 to TRBJ1-5; 8 positions agree with TRBD1. V gave up 0 bases and J gave up 13 bases; unmatched junction bases: 5. Germline V gives CDR1 LGHNA, CDR2 YNFKEQ. The CDR3 extends over 13 amino acids.

This clonotype was detected a few times. The rearrangement links TRBV4-3 to TRBJ2-3; 9 nucleotides align to TRBD2. CDR1 and CDR2 (germline): LGHNA, YSLEER. The CDR3 runs to 18 residues. Trimming removed 0 bases from V and 5 bases from J; junction bases left unmatched: 12. This CDR3 is CASSQDRRRGGRVDTQYF. The CDR3 bases are TGCGCCAGCAGCCAAGACCGTAGGCGGGGGGGCCGGGTAGATACGCAGTATTTT.

This clonotype has only a few counts. The DNA is omitted, as the CDR3 cannot be located on it reliably, and the CDR3 follows TCRdb's listing. The rearrangement links TRBV28 to TRBJ1-5; TRBD1 is taken as the D call from the table, unchecked against the DNA. The CDR3 length is 15 residues, termini included. Germline-derived CDR1 and CDR2 are MDHEN and SYDVKM. CDR3: CASSSSGQGDQPQHF.

The chain has TRBV29-1 and TRBJ2-3, with D perhaps TRBD2 (7 bases). V was cut by 3 bases and J by 0 bases, with 16 bases left in between. This CDR3 is built from 16 residues. Germline loops: CDR1 SQVTM, CDR2 ANQGSEA. DNA for the CDR3: TGCAGCGTTGAGGGGGGGCCCTACACTAGCACAGATACGCAGTATTTT. Amino acid sequence: CSVEGGPYTSTDTQYF.

The rearrangement links TRBV7-2 to TRBJ2-5; 8 bases are shared with TRBD2. Per germline, CDR1 SGHTA and CDR2 FQGNSA. Trimming removed 5 bases from V and 4 bases from J; junction bases left unmatched: 9. CDR3 size: 15 residues. This CDR3 is CASSPPGGLGETQYF. The CDR3 DNA is TGTGCCAGCAGCCCCCCGGGGGGGCTGGGAGAGACCCAGTACTTC.

The chain combines TRBV5-8 with TRBJ1-3; D unresolved. The CDR3 is made up of 16 amino acids. Germline V lookup: CDR1 SGHTS, CDR2 YDEGEE. Trimming took off 1 base at V and 0 bases at J, with 11 bases between the two ends. The CDR3 spells CASSLLDGSSGNTIYF. The CDR3 nucleotides are TGTGCCAGCAGCTTGTTAGACGGAAGCTCTGGAAACACCATATATTTT.

The chain employs TRBV7-8 and TRBJ2-5; 7 bases match TRBD1. Germline V gene sequence: CDR1 SGHVS, CDR2 FQNEAQ. The CDR3 loop spans 15 amino acids. With 5 bases clipped from V and 2 bases from J, the junction kept 8 bases outside the gene matches. The chain's CDR3 is CASSLDRARQETQYF. In nucleotides, the CDR3 is TGTGCCAGCAGCCTTGACAGGGCCAGGCAAGAGACCCAGTACTTC.

This clonotype was counted a few times. The chain is built from TRBV6-6 and TRBJ1-5; D is undetermined. V was clipped by 2 bases and J by 0 bases, with 2 bases between them. Germline-derived CDR1 and CDR2 are MNHNY and SVGAGI (reference sequence). The CDR3 consists of 13 residues. The CDR3 nucleotides are TGTGCCAGCAGTTACCGTAGCAATCAGCCCCAGCATTTT. It yields the protein CASSYRSNQPQHF.

This clonotype occurred a few times. The chain couples TRBV20-1 to TRBJ2-1; 10 nucleotides match TRBD2. The V segment lost 4 bases and the J segment 7 bases; nucleotides outside the gene matches: 4. The CDR3 length is 13 residues. Germline CDR1 DFQATT, CDR2 SNEGSKA (reference sequence). CDR3 protein: CSATLAGANEQFF. DNA of the CDR3: TGCAGTGCTACGCTAGCGGGGGCTAATGAGCAGTTCTTC.

The chain recombines TRBV6-1 with TRBJ2-2; D possibly corresponds to TRBD2 (6 bases). CDR1 and CDR2 (germline): MNHNS, SASEGT. The CDR3 is 15 residues long. V was trimmed by 8 bases and J by 4 bases, leaving 17 bases between them. The CDR3 spells CASRLTRRSTGELFF. The CDR3 DNA reads TGTGCCAGCCGCCTGACTAGGAGGTCCACCGGGGAGCTGTTTTTT.

This clonotype showed up just a few times. CDR3 amino acids: CASTPWGSADTQYF. CDR3 nucleotide sequence: TGTGCCAGCACCCCGTGGGGGTCGGCAGATACGCAGTATTTT. The rearrangement uses TRBV5-6 and TRBJ2-3; the D gene could be TRBD1 or TRBD2 (5 bases each). The CDR3 is 14 amino acids. Germline CDR1 SGHDT, CDR2 YYEEEE. V lost 6 bases and J lost 4, with 15 bases in between.

This rearrangement joins TRBV12-3 or TRBV12-4 to TRBJ1-4; D gene unclear. The CDR3 is made up of 12 amino acids. V dropped 5 bases and J dropped 4 bases, with 5 bases sitting between them. The CDR3 sequence is CASSDNNEKLFF. CDR3 in DNA: TGTGCCAGCAGTGACAATAATGAAAAACTGTTTTTT.

V is TRBV9 and J is TRBJ2-4; the D is unclear. V was cut by 4 bases and J by 5 bases, with 10 bases left in between. CDR1 SGDLS and CDR2 YYNGEE come from the germline V gene. This CDR3 spans 13 amino acids. CDR3 sequence: CASSRDGENIQYF. Here the CDR3 DNA reads TGTGCCAGCAGCAGGGATGGGGAAAACATTCAGTACTTC.

This clonotype was detected many times. The chain links TRBV4-2 to TRBJ2-7; D remains unclear. Germline V gene sequence: CDR1 LGHNA, CDR2 YNFKEQ. This CDR3 comprises 15 residues. Trimming left V 0 bases short and J 4 bases short, with 13 bases between. CDR3 residues: CASSQDGNGPYEQYV. Written as DNA, the CDR3 is TGTGCCAGCAGCCAAGATGGGAACGGGCCATACGAGCAGTACGTC.

The chain joins TRBV3-2 to TRBJ2-4; the table's D call of TRBD1 was not tested on the DNA. TRBV3-2 is a documented pseudogene. CDR3 length equals 17 residues. The CDR3 nucleotides are TGTGCCAGCAGCCATCCTACCGGGACAGAGAAGAAAAACATTCAGTACTTC. It codes for CASSHPTGTEKKNIQYF.

V and J are TRBV4-1 and TRBJ2-3; 8 bases agree with TRBD1. V gave up 2 bases and J gave up 3 bases; unmatched junction bases: 4. Germline values: CDR1 MGHRA, CDR2 YSYEKL. The CDR3 spans 15 residues. As DNA, the CDR3 is TGCGCCAGCAGCCAACTTACAGGGGGAACAGATACGCAGTATTTT. Amino acid sequence: CASSQLTGGTDTQYF.

The rearrangement uses TRBV6-1 and TRBJ1-2, with 10 bases aligning to TRBD1. Germline CDR1 and CDR2: MNHNS and SASEGT. The CDR3 is 18 residues long. With 6 bases clipped from V and 4 bases from J, the junction kept 17 bases outside the gene matches. The CDR3 DNA is TGTGCCAGCAGGCCCCGGGCCGGTAGGACAGGGGGTGGCTATGGCTACACCTTC. This gives the protein CASRPRAGRTGGGYGYTF.

This clonotype was detected many times. The CDR3 DNA sequence: TGTGCCAGCAGCTTATTGCTAGGGGGTCCCTACAATGAGCAGTTCTTC. Amino acid sequence: CASSLLLGGPYNEQFF. V usage is TRBV7-2 and J usage is TRBJ2-1; possibly TRBD1 for D (6 bases). Trimming removed 2 bases from V and 2 bases from J, with 13 bases in between. This CDR3 is 16 amino acids long. Germline-derived CDR1 and CDR2 are SGHTA and FQGNSA.

The V call is TRBV7-2, the J call TRBJ2-3; tentatively, D is TRBD2 (5 bases). CDR1 is SGHTA, CDR2 FQGNSA, per germline. CDR3 length: 14 amino acids. The V end was cut by 2 bases, the J end by 5 bases, with 11 bases between. In DNA, the CDR3 is TGTGCCAGCAGCTTATTACCTGCGGGAGATACGCAGTATTTT. This gives the protein CASSLLPAGDTQYF.

This clonotype has at least ten counts. The chain links TRBV7-9 to TRBJ2-5; a possible D gene is TRBD2 (6 bases). V was trimmed by 5 bases and J by 5 bases, leaving 15 bases between them. The CDR3 runs 14 residues. In germline, CDR1 is SEHNR, CDR2 FQNEAQ (reference sequence). CDR3 nucleotides: TGTGCCAGCAGCCGACGAAGGGCGGGGGAGACCCAGTACTTC. The encoded protein is CASSRRRAGETQYF.

This clonotype has a single count. This chain uses TRBV4-3 with TRBJ2-2; D unresolved. Trimming cost V 0 bases and J 8 bases, with 16 bases left between them. CDR3 length: 16 residues. The germline V gene encodes CDR1 LGHNA and CDR2 YSLEER. CDR3 bases: TGCGCCAGCAGCCAAGAGATTCCAGAAGTCGGTGGGGAGCTGTTTTTT. Amino acids: CASSQEIPEVGGELFF.

This clonotype was recorded only once. The chain uses TRBV4-1 and TRBJ2-2, with 7 bases matching TRBD1. After removal of 6 bases from V and 6 bases from J, the junction contained 7 bases not matched to a gene. The CDR3 totals 14 residues. Germline CDR1 reads MGHRA; CDR2 reads YSYEKL. This chain's CDR3 is CASRKTGWAGELFF. The CDR3 DNA reads as TGCGCCAGCAGGAAGACAGGGTGGGCCGGGGAGCTGTTTTTT.

This clonotype was seen a few times. This chain uses TRBV18 with TRBJ2-5; 10 positions agree with TRBD1. CDR3 length: 16 residues. Unmatched junction bases numbered 7, after V lost 5 bases and J lost 1 base. Germline CDR1 is KGHSH and CDR2 is LQKENI. As DNA, the CDR3 is TGTGCCAGCTCATCGGACAGGGGGACGATCCAAGAGACCCAGTACTTC. Amino acid sequence: CASSSDRGTIQETQYF.